This T cell receptor (beta chain) was captured in a study of cytomegalovirus exposure and HLA in healthy donors. This PCR relied on a set of 60 Vbeta primers and 13 Jbeta primers. Here immunoSEQ multiplex PCR was the method, and the copy in TCRdb shows in-frame clones only, minus some. The repertoire holds roughly 130,000 clones, with 70% to 85% as singletons. The V gene's germline CDR1 is SEHNR and CDR2 FQNEAQ (reference sequence). The CDR3 contains 16 residues. The J segment lost 0 bases and the V segment lost 4 bases, leaving 5 bases of the junction unmatched. The count of this clone is one. V gene TRBV7-9 combines with J gene TRBJ2-2; 7 nucleotides agree with TRBD1. The source material was PBMCs. The clonotype originates from a woman aged 18-35 years in good health and CMV-seropositive. CDR3 DNA: TGTGCCAGCAGCTCCCCCGGGACAGCGAACACCGGGGAGCTGTTTTTT. It encodes CASSSPGTANTGELFF. Full variable domain (missing parts from reference TRBV7-9 and TRBJ2-2): DTGVSQNPRHKITKRGQNVTFRCDPISEHNRLYWYRQTLGQGPEFLTYFQNEAQLEKSRLLSDRFSAERPKGSFSTLEIQRTEQGDSAMYLCASSSPGTANTGELFFGEGSRLTVL.